Presented here are 17 T cell receptor beta chains from one specimen sequenced in a study of metastatic and nonmetastatic thyroid tumors. TCRdb re-called the PCR reads via MiXCR. The table includes roughly 55,000 clones, 15% to 20% detected once. Treatment of any kind had been given to no patient before thyroid surgery. Sequencing input: blood. These receptors were obtained from a male donor with papillary thyroid cancer or a benign thyroid nodule (not recorded which). Some clones in this sample may be carry-over from other donors' samples.

This clone was found many times. This chain joins TRBV12-3 or TRBV12-4 and TRBJ2-7; 7 bases fit TRBD1. V was clipped by 8 bases and J by 6 bases; unmatched bases: 10. The CDR3 covers 13 residues. The CDR3 region is CASGSTGFSEQYF. CDR3 DNA: TGTGCCAGCGGGTCGACAGGGTTCTCCGAGCAGTACTTC.

Many counts were recorded for this clone. V and J are TRBV10-3 and TRBJ2-1; 9 bases are shared with TRBD2. Looked up from germline, CDR1 is ENHRY and CDR2 is SYGVKD. The length of the CDR3 is 14 residues. The junction had 2 bases not matched to a gene; V was cut back by 4 bases and J by 4 bases. CDR3 nucleotides: TGTGCCATCAGTGTAGCGGGGGATTACAATGAGCAGTTCTTC. Residues: CAISVAGDYNEQFF.

This clone was seen more than once but under ten times. This may come from a read error, since a much larger clone is one base off. The rearrangement links TRBV19 to TRBJ1-6; D not resolved. V lost 7 bases, J lost 6 bases, and 16 bases lay in between. Germline loops: CDR1 LNHDA, CDR2 SQIVND (reference sequence). The CDR3 totals 15 residues. The CDR3 DNA reads TGTGCCAGTACCCCGAAAGGATCTATTAATTCACCCCTCCACTTT. Its translation: CASTPKGSINSPLHF.

This clone was counted ten times or more. CDR3 coding DNA: TGTGCCAGCAGTGGAGGGCAGGGTAATTCACCCCTCCACTTT. Translating gives CASSGGQGNSPLHF. V and J are TRBV2 and TRBJ1-6; D perhaps matches TRBD1 (5 bases). The CDR3 runs to 14 residues. Between the trimmed V and J ends, which lost 4 bases and 6 bases, there was a span of 10 bases. Germline lookup yields CDR1 SNHLY and CDR2 FYNNEI.

There are many counts of this clone. The V and J genes are TRBV3-1 and TRBJ2-4; 11 bases are a match to TRBD2. This CDR3 contains 18 residues. Per germline, CDR1 LGHDT and CDR2 YNNKEL (reference sequence). Trimming cost V 2 bases and J 1 base; bases outside gene matches: 7. CDR3 amino acids: CASSQRGSGRGAKNIQYF. CDR3 DNA sequence: TGTGCCAGCAGCCAAAGGGGTAGCGGGAGGGGGGCCAAAAACATTCAGTACTTC.

V usage is TRBV27 and J usage is TRBJ1-2; weak D call: TRBD1 (6 bases). Trimming took 6 bases from V and 0 from J, leaving 20 bases between them. There are 17 residues in the CDR3. Germline values: CDR1 MNHEY, CDR2 SMNVEV (reference sequence). CDR3: CASSFWGGDITNYGYTF. CDR3 nucleotide sequence: TGTGCCAGCAGCTTCTGGGGCGGGGACATCACTAACTATGGCTACACCTTC.

This clone occurred many times. The rearrangement links TRBV2 to TRBJ2-3; 15 nucleotides agree with TRBD2. Germline CDR1 and CDR2: SNHLY and FYNNEI. V was pared by 4 bases and J by 6 bases, with 8 bases of the junction left unmatched. The CDR3 runs 17 residues. In DNA, the CDR3 is TGTGCCAGCAGTGGAAGGACTAGCGGGAGGGCCTTGGATACGCAGTATTTT. Translation: CASSGRTSGRALDTQYF.

This clone has a handful of counts. The chain is built from TRBV24-1 and TRBJ2-1, with D perhaps matching TRBD2 (5 bases). CDR1 is KGHDR, CDR2 SFDVKD, per germline. The CDR3 extends over 15 amino acids. V was cut by 3 bases and J by 5 bases, with 13 bases left in between. CDR3 coding DNA: TGTGCCACCAGTGATCCTCCGGGATGGAACAATGAGCAGTTCTTC. As protein: CATSDPPGWNNEQFF.

A few counts support this clone. Other nucleotide sequences from this sample produce the same CDR3. CDR3 amino acids: CASIPTSGTDTQYF. The CDR3 DNA follows: TGTGCCAGCATCCCAACTAGTGGAACAGATACGCAGTATTTT. This rearrangement joins TRBV27 to TRBJ2-3; D is possibly TRBD2 (5 bases). The CDR3 runs 14 residues. CDR1 and CDR2 (germline): MNHEY, SMNVEV (reference sequence). Trimming pared 7 bases from V and 3 bases from J, leaving 14 bases between.

To note about this clone: Just one base apart from a much larger clone, this may be a read error. The chain is built from TRBV2 and TRBJ2-7; D gene unclear. This CDR3 contains 12 residues. CDR1 is SNHLY, CDR2 FYNNEI, per germline. The chain's CDR3 is CASLKALYEQCF. The CDR3 nucleotides are TGTGCCAGTCTGAAGGCGCTGTACGAGCAGTGCTTC.

At least ten counts were recorded for this clone. The rearrangement joins TRBV11-2 to TRBJ2-2; D call uncertain. Per the germline V gene, CDR1 is SGHAT and CDR2 is FQNNGV. This CDR3 region has 17 residues. V was pared by 2 bases and J by 0 bases, with 13 bases between. The CDR3 DNA sequence: TGTGCCAGCAGCTTATATCGCCGGACCGCGAACACCGGGGAGCTGTTTTTT. This gives the protein CASSLYRRTANTGELFF.

A few counts support this clone. The V call is TRBV6-1, the J call TRBJ1-6; D unresolved. The CDR3 loop spans 15 amino acids. V gave up 8 bases and J gave up 4 bases, with 15 bases separating them. CDR1 and CDR2 (germline): MNHNS, SASEGT. In DNA form, the CDR3 reads TGTGCCAGCGGCCCCCCCAGACCTTATAATTCACCCCTCCACTTT. Encoded protein: CASGPPRPYNSPLHF.

The gene calls are TRBV12-3 or TRBV12-4 and TRBJ2-3; the match to TRBD2 covers 13 bases. The CDR3 sequence is 18 residues long. With 2 bases clipped from V and 4 bases from J, the junction kept 9 bases outside the gene matches. The CDR3 DNA is TGTGCCAGCAGTTTAAGGTTCGGACTAGCGGGGGACCCAGATACGCAGTATTTT. Protein sequence: CASSLRFGLAGDPDTQYF.

In this sample, this clone turned up many times. This chain connects TRBV19 to TRBJ1-1; the D is unclear. The V and J ends lost 1 base and 1 base respectively, with 10 bases between them. Germline V gives CDR1 LNHDA, CDR2 SQIVND (reference sequence). This CDR3 has 15 amino acids. The CDR3 DNA is TGTGCCAGTAGTATAGGGAATGGGTGGAACACTGAAGCTTTCTTT. Protein sequence: CASSIGNGWNTEAFF.

The rearrangement uses TRBV30 and TRBJ2-7; possibly TRBD1 for D (5 bases). Trimming took off 2 bases at V and 5 bases at J, with 7 bases between the two ends. The V gene's germline CDR1 is GTSNPN and CDR2 SVGIG (reference sequence). The CDR3 consists of 11 residues. The CDR3 loop reads CAWSFRDEQYF. CDR3 in DNA: TGTGCCTGGAGTTTCAGGGACGAGCAGTACTTC.

The chain is built from TRBV6-1 and TRBJ1-1; D unclear. V shed 8 bases and J shed 1 base, with 14 bases lying between them. CDR1 MNHNS and CDR2 SASEGT come from the germline V gene. The length of the CDR3 is 14 residues. The CDR3 here is CASRRTSENTEAFF. CDR3 DNA: TGTGCCAGCCGCCGTACTAGTGAGAACACTGAAGCTTTCTTT.

This clone has a count of ten or more. This rearrangement joins TRBV28 to TRBJ1-1; TRBD1 matches 7 bases. Germline assignment: CDR1 MDHEN and CDR2 SYDVKM. Trimming cost V 6 bases and J 1 base; bases outside gene matches: 8. There are 15 residues in the CDR3. CDR3 amino acids: CASRHAGGWNTEAFF. The CDR3 nucleotides read TGTGCCAGCAGACACGCAGGGGGTTGGAACACTGAAGCTTTCTTT.